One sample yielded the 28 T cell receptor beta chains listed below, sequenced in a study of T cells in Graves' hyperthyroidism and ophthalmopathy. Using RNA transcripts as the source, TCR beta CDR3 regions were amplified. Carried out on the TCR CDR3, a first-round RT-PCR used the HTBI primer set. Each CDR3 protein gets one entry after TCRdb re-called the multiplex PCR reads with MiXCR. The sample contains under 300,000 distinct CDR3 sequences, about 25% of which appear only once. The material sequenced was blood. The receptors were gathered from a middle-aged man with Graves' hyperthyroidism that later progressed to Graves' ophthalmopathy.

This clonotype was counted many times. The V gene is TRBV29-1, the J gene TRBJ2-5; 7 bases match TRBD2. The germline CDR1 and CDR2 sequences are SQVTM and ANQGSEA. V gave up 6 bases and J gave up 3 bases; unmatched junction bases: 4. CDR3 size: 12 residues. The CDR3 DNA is TGCAGCGTCCGAGCGGGGAAAGAGACCCAGTACTTC. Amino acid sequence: CSVRAGKETQYF. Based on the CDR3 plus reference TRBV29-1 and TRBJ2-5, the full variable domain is SAVISQKPSRDICQRGTSLTIQCQVDSQVTMMFWYRQQPGQSLTLIATANQGSEATYESGFVIDKFPISRPNLTFSTLTVSNMSPEDSSIYLCSVRAGKETQYFGPGTRLLVL.

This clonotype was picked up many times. CDR3 DNA: TGTGCCAGCACCGGGACAGTACAAGAGACCCAGTACTTC. This gives the protein CASTGTVQETQYF. The rearrangement joins TRBV28 to TRBJ2-5, with 7 bases matching TRBD1. The CDR3 length is 13 residues. Germline V CDR1 and CDR2: MDHEN, SYDVKM. Trimming cost V 7 bases and J 2 bases; bases outside gene matches: 4. Together with reference TRBV28 and TRBJ2-5, the CDR3 gives the full variable domain: DVKVTQSSRYLVKRTGEKVFLECVQDMDHENMFWYRQDPGLGLRLIYFSYDVKMKEKGDIPEGYSVSREKKERFSLILESASTNQTSMYLCASTGTVQETQYFGPGTRLLVL.

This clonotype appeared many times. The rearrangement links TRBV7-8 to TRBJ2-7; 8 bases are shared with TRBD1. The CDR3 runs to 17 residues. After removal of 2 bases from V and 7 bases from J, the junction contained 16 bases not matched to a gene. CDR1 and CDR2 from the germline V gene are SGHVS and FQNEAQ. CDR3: CASSLWGPGQAVSEQYF. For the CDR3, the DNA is TGTGCCAGCAGCTTATGGGGCCCGGGACAGGCCGTCTCGGAGCAGTACTTC.

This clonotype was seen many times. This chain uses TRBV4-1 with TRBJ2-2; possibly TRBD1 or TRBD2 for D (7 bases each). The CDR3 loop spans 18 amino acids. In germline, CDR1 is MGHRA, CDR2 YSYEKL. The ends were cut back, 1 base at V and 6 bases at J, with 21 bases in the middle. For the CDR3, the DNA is TGCGCCAGCAGCCAAGTGCTGGGAATACAGGGGAGGGCCGGGGAGCTGTTTTTT. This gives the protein CASSQVLGIQGRAGELFF.

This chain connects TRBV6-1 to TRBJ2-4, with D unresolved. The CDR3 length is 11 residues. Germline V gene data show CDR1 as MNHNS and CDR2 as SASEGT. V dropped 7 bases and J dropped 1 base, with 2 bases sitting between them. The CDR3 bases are TGTGCCAGCAATGCCAAAAACATTCAGTACTTC. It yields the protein CASNAKNIQYF.

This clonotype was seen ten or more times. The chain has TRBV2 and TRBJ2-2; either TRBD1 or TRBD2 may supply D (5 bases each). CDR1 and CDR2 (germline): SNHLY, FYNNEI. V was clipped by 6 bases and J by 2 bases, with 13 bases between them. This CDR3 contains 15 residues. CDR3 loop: CASRRGDVNTGELFF. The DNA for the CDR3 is TGTGCCAGCAGACGTGGGGACGTCAACACCGGGGAGCTGTTTTTT.

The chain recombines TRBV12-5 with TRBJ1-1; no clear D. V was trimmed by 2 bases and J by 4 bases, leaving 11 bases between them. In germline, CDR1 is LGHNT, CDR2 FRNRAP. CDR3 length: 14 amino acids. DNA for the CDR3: TGTGCTAGTGGTTTGCTAGGAGGCCTCACTGAAGCTTTCTTT. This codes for CASGLLGGLTEAFF.

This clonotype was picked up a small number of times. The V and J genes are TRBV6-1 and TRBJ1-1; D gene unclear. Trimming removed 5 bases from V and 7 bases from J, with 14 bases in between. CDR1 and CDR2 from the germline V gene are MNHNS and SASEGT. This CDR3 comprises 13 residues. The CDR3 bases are TGTGCCAGCAGTCTATTCACCTTTGGTGAAGCTTTCTTT. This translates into CASSLFTFGEAFF.

CDR3 protein: CSARVPDKNYGYTF. For the CDR3, the DNA is TGCAGTGCTAGAGTACCAGACAAGAACTATGGCTACACCTTC. This sequence joins TRBV20-1 and TRBJ1-2; D unresolved. The CDR3 sequence is 14 residues long. CDR1 is DFQATT, CDR2 SNEGSKA, per germline (reference sequence). The ends were cut back, 1 base at V and 2 bases at J, with 11 bases in the middle.

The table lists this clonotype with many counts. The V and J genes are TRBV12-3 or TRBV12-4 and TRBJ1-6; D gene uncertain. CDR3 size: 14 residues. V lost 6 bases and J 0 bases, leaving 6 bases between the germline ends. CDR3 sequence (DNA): TGTGCCAGCAGCCGGGGCTCCTATAATTCACCCCTCCACTTT. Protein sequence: CASSRGSYNSPLHF.

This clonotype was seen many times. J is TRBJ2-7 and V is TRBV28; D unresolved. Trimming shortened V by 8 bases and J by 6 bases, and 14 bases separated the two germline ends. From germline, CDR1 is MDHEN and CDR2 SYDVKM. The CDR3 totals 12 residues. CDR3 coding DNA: TGTGCCAGCGTCGCGGACGCTAGCGAGCAGTACTTC. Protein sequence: CASVADASEQYF.

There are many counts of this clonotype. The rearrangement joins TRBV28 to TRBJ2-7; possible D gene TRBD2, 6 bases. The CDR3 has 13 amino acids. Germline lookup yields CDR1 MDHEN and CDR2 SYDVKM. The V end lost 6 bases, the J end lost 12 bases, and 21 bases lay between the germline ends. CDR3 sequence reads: CASSGTGRHVGYF. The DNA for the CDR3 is TGTGCCAGCAGCGGGACTGGGCGGCACGTAGGGTACTTC. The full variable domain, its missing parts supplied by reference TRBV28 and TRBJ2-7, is DVKVTQSSRYLVKRTGEKVFLECVQDMDHENMFWYRQDPGLGLRLIYFSYDVKMKEKGDIPEGYSVSREKKERFSLILESASTNQTSMYLCASSGTGRHVGYFGPGTRLTVT.

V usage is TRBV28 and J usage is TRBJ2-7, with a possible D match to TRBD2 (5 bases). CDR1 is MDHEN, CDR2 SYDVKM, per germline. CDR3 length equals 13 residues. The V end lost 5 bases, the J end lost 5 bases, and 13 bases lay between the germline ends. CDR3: CASSPRGFDEQYF. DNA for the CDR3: TGTGCCAGCAGTCCCCGGGGTTTCGACGAGCAGTACTTC.

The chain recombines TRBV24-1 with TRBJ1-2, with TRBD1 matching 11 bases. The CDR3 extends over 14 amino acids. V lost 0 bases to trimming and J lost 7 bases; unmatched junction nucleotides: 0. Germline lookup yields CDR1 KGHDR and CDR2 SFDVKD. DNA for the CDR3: TGTGCCACCAGTGATTTGGGGACAGGGGGTGGCTACACCTTC. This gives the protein CATSDLGTGGGYTF.

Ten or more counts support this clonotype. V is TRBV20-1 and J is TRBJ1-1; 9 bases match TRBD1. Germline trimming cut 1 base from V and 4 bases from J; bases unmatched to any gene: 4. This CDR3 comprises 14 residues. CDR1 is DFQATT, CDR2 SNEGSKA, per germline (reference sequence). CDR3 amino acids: CSARVGTGRTEAFF. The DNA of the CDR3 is TGCAGTGCTAGAGTCGGGACAGGGCGCACTGAAGCTTTCTTT.

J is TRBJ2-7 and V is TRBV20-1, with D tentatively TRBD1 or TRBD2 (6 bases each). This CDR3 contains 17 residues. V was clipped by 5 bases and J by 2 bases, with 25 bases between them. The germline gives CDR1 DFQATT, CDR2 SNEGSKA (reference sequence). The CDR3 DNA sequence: TGCAGTGCTGATGGGGGGCTGGAGGGGACGACAGCCTACGAGCAGTACTTC. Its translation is CSADGGLEGTTAYEQYF.

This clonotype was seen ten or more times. CDR3 in amino acids: CASSKGGQGSYEQYF. The DNA of the CDR3 is TGTGCCAGCAGCAAGGGGGGCCAGGGGAGCTACGAGCAGTACTTC. The chain uses TRBV28 and TRBJ2-7, with D possibly called TRBD1 or TRBD2 (6 bases each). The germline CDR1 and CDR2 sequences are MDHEN and SYDVKM. The CDR3 runs 15 residues. Trimming cost V 6 bases and J 3 bases, with 18 bases left between them.

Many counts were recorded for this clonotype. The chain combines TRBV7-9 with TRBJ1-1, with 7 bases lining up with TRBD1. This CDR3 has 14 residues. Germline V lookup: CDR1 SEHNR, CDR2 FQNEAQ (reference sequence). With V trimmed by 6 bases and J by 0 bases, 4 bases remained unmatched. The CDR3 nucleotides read TGTGCCAGCAGAACCGGGACAGTGAACACTGAAGCTTTCTTT. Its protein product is CASRTGTVNTEAFF.

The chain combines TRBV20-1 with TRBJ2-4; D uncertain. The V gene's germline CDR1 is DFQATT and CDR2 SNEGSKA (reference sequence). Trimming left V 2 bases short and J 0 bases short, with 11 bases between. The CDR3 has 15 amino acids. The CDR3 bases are TGCAGTGCTAGACCTGAGAACTTAGCCAAAAACATTCAGTACTTC. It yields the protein CSARPENLAKNIQYF.

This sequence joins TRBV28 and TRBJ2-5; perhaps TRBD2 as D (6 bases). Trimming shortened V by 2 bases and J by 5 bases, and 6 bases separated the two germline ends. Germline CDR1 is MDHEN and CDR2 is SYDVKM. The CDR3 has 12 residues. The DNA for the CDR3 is TGTGCCAGCAGTTTACTAGCGGAGACCCAGTACTTC. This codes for CASSLLAETQYF.

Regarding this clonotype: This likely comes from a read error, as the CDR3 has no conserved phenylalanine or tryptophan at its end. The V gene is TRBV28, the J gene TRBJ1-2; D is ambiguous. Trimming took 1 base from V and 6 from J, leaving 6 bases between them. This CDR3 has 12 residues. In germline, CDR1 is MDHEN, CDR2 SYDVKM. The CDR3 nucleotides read TGTGCCAGCAGTTTATCCGTTCATGGCTACACCTCC. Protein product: CASSLSVHGYTS.

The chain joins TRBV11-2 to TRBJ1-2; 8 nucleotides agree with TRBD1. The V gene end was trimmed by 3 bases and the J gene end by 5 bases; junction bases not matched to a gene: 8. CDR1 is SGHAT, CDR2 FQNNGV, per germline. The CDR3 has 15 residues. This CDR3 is CASSLTQGAGYGYTF. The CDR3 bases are TGTGCCAGCAGCTTGACCCAGGGGGCCGGGTATGGCTACACCTTC.

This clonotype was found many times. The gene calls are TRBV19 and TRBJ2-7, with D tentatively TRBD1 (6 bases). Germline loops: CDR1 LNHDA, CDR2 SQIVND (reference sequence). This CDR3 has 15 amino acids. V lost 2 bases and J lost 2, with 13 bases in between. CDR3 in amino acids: CASSIFLGQPYEQYF. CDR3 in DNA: TGTGCCAGTAGTATATTTTTAGGACAGCCCTACGAGCAGTACTTC.

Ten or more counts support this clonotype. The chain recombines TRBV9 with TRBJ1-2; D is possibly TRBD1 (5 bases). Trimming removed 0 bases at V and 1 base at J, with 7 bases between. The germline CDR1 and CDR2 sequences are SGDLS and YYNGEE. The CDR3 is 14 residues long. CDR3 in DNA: TGTGCCAGCAGCGTAGATCAGGGTAACTATGGCTACACCTTC. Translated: CASSVDQGNYGYTF.

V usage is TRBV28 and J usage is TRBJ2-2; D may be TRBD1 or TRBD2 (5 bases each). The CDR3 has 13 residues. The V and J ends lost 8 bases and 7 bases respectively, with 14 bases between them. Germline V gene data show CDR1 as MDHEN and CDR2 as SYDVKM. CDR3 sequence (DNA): TGTGCCAGCCGGGTGTCTGGGGGCGGGGAGCTGTTTTTT. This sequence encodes CASRVSGGGELFF.

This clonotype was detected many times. The CDR3 sequence: CASSYSARVEKGNTEAFF. DNA of the CDR3: TGTGCCAGCAGTTACTCTGCGCGGGTTGAAAAAGGGAACACTGAAGCTTTCTTT. The V gene is TRBV6-2 or TRBV6-3, the J gene TRBJ1-1; D remains ambiguous. The V and J ends lost 0 bases and 1 base respectively, with 18 bases between them. The germline V gene encodes CDR1 MNHEY and CDR2 SVGEGT. The CDR3 loop spans 18 amino acids.

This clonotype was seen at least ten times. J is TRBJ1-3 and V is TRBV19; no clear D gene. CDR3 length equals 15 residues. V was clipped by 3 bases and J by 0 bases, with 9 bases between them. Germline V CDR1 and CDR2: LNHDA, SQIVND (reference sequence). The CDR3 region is CASSITGSSGNTIYF. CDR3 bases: TGTGCCAGTAGTATCACGGGAAGCTCTGGAAACACCATATATTTT.

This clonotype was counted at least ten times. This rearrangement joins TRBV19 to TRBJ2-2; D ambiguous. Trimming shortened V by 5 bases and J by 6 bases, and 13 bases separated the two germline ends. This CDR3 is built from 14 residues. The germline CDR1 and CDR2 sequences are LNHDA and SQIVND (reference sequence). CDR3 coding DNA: TGTGCCAGTAGTTATAGGGTATCAGCCGGGGAGCTGTTTTTT. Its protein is CASSYRVSAGELFF.